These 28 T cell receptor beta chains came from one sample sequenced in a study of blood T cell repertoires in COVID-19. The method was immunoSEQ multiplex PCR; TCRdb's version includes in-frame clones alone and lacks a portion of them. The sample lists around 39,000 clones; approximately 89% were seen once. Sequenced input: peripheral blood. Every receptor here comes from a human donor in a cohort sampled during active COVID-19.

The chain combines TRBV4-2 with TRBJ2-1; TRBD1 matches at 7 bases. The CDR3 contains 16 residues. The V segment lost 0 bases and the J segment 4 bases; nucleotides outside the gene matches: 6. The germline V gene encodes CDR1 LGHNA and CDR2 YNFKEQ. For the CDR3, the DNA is TGTGCCAGCAGCCAAGACCCGACAGGGAGTTACAATGAGCAGTTCTTC. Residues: CASSQDPTGSYNEQFF.

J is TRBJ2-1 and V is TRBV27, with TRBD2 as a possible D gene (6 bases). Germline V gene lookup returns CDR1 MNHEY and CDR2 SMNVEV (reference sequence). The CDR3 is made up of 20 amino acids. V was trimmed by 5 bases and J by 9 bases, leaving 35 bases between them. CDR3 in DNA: TGTGCCAGCAGTCCCTCTTTACCGAGCTTGACTAGTGGGCTGGGTGGTGAGCAGTTCTTC. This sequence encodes CASSPSLPSLTSGLGGEQFF.

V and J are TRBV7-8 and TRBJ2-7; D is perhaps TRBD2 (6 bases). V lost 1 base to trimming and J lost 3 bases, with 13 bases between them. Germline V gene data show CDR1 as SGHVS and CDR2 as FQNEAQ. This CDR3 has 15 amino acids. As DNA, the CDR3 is TGTGCCAGCAGCTTAGAGGGGACTCCGGTCTACGAGCAGTACTTC. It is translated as CASSLEGTPVYEQYF. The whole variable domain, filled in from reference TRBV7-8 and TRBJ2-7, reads GAGVSQSPRYKVAKRGQDVALRCDPISGHVSLFWYQQALGQGPEFLTYFQNEAQLDKSGLPSDRFFAERPEGSVSTLKIQRTQQEDSAVYLCASSLEGTPVYEQYFGPGTRLTVT.

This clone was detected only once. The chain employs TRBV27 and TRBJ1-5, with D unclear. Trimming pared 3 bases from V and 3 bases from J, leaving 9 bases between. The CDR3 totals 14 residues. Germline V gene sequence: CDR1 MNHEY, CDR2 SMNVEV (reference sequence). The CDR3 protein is CASSFEAINQPQHF. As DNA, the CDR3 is TGTGCCAGCAGTTTCGAGGCCATCAATCAGCCCCAGCATTTT.

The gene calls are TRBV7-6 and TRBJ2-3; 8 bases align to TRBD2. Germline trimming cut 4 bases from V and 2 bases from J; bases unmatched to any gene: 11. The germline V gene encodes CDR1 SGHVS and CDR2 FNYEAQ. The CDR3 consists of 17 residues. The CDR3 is CASSSSGGRPSTDTQYF. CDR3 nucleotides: TGTGCCAGCAGCTCGTCCGGCGGGAGGCCCTCCACAGATACGCAGTATTTT.

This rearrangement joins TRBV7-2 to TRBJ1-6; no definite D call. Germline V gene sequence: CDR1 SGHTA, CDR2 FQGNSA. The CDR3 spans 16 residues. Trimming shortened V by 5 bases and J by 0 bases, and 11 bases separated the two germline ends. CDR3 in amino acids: CASSLRHSSYNSPLHF. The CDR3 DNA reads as TGTGCCAGCAGCCTAAGACATAGCTCCTATAATTCACCCCTCCACTTT. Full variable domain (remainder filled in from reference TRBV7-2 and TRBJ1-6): GAGVSQSPSNKVTEKGKDVELRCDPISGHTALYWYRQSLGQGLEFLIYFQGNSAPDKSGLPSDRFSAERTGGSVSTLTIQRTQQEDSAVYLCASSLRHSSYNSPLHFGNGTRLTVT.

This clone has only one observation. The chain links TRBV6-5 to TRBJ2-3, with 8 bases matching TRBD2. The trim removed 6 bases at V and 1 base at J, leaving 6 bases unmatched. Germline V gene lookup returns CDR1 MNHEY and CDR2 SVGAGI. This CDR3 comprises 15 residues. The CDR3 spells CASSPAGGGTDTQYF. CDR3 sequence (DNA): TGTGCCAGCAGCCCGGCCGGGGGGGGCACAGATACGCAGTATTTT.

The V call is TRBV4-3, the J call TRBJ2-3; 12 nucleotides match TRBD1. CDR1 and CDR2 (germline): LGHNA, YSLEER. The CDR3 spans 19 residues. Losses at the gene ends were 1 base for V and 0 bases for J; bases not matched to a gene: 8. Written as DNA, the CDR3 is TGCGCCAGCAGCCAAGTGGGACAGGGGGCCCAGACTAGCACAGATACGCAGTATTTT. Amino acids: CASSQVGQGAQTSTDTQYF.

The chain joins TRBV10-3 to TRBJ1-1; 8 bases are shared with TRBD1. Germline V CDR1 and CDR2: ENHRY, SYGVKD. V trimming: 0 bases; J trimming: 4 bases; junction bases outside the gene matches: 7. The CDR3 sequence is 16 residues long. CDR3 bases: TGTGCCATCAGTGAGTCGGCAGGGGGCGGGTTCACTGAAGCTTTCTTT. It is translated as CAISESAGGGFTEAFF.

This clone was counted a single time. CDR3: CASSATVPSLSYGYTF. The CDR3 DNA reads TGTGCCAGCAGTGCCACAGTTCCCTCGCTTTCCTATGGCTACACCTTC. The chain links TRBV27 to TRBJ1-2, with unresolved D. The CDR3 sequence is 16 residues long. From germline, CDR1 is MNHEY and CDR2 SMNVEV (reference sequence). Trimming stripped 5 bases from V and 4 bases from J, with 20 bases between.

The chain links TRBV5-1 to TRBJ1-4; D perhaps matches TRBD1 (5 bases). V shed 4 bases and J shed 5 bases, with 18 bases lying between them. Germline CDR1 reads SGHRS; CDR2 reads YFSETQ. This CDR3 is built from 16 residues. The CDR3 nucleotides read TGCGCCAGCAGCCCCCGTGGCGGGACGGGAAATGAAAAACTGTTTTTT. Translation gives CASSPRGGTGNEKLFF. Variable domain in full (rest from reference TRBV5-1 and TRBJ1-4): KAGVTQTPRYLIKTRGQQVTLSCSPISGHRSVSWYQQTPGQGLQFLFEYFSETQRNKGNFPGRFSGRQFSNSRSEMNVSTLELGDSALYLCASSPRGGTGNEKLFFGSGTQLSVL.

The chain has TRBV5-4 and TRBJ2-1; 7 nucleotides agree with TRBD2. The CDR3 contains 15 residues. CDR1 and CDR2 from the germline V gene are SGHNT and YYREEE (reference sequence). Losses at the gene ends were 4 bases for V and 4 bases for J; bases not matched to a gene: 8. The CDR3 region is CASSQQTSPYNEQFF. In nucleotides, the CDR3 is TGTGCCAGCAGCCAACAGACTAGCCCATACAATGAGCAGTTCTTC.

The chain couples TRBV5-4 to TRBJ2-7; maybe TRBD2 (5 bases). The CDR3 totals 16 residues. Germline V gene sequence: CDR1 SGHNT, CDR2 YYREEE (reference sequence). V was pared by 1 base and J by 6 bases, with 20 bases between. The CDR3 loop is CASSLYSTGLPSEQYF. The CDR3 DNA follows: TGTGCCAGCAGCTTGTATTCTACGGGATTGCCGTCCGAGCAGTACTTC.

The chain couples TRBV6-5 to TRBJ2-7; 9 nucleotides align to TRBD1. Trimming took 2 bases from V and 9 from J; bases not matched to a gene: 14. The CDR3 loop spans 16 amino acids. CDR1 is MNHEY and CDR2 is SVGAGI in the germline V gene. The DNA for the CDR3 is TGTGCCAGCAGTTACGCGATACAGGGGGCGGCAGTTATGCAGTACTTC. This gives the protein CASSYAIQGAAVMQYF.

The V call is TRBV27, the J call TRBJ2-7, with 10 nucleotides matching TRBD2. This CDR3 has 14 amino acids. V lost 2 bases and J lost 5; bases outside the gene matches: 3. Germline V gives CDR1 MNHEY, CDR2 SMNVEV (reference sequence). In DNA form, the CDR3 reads TGTGCCAGCAGTTTACTAGCGGGGGCCCACGAGCAGTACTTC. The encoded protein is CASSLLAGAHEQYF.

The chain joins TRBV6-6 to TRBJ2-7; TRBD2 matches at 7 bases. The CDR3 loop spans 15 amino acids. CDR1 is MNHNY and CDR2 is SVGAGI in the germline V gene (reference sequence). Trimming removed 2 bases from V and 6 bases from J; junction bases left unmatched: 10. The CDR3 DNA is TGTGCCAGCAGTTACGGGTCTGGGGGGGTGGGCGAGCAGTACTTC. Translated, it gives CASSYGSGGVGEQYF.

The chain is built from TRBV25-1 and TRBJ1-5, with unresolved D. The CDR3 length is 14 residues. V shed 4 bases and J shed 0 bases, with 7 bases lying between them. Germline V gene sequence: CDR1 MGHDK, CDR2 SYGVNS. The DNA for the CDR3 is TGTGCCAGCAGTGGAGACTATAGCAATCAGCCCCAGCATTTT. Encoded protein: CASSGDYSNQPQHF.

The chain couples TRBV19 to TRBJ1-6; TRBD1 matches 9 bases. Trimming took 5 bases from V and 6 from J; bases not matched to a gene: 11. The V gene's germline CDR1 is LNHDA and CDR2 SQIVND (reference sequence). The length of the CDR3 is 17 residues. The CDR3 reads CASSRKEQGAVNSPLHF. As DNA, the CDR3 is TGTGCCAGTAGTCGCAAAGAACAGGGGGCGGTTAATTCACCCCTCCACTTT. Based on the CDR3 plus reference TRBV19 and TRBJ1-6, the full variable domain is DGGITQSPKYLFRKEGQNVTLSCEQNLNHDAMYWYRQDPGQGLRLIYYSQIVNDFQKGDIAEGYSVSREKKESFPLTVTSAQKNPTAFYLCASSRKEQGAVNSPLHFGNGTRLTVT.

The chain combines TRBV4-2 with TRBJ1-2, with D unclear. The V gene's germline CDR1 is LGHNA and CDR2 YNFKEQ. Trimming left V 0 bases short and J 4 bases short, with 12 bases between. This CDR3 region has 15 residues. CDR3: CASSQESPLAYGYTF. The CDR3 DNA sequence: TGTGCCAGCAGCCAAGAATCCCCCTTGGCCTATGGCTACACCTTC.

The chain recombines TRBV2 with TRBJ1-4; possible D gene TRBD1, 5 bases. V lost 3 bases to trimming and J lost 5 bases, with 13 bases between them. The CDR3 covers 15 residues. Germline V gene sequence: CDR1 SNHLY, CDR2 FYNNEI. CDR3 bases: TGTGCCAGCAGTGAGGGGGGGACGGCCAATGAAAAACTGTTTTTT. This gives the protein CASSEGGTANEKLFF.

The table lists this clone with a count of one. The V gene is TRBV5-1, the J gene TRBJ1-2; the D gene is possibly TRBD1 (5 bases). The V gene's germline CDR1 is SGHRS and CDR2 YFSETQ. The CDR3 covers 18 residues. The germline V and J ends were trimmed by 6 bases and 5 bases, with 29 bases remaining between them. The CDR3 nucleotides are TGCGCCAGCAAACCGGGCGCCGAGGGGCAGGGAGGGTTGTATGGCTACACCTTC. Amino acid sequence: CASKPGAEGQGGLYGYTF.

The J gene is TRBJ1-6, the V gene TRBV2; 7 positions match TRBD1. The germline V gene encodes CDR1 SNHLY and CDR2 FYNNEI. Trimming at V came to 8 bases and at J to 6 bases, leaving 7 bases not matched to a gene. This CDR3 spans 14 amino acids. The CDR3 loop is CASLLGGFNSPLHF. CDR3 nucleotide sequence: TGTGCCAGCCTTCTAGGGGGCTTTAATTCACCCCTCCACTTT.

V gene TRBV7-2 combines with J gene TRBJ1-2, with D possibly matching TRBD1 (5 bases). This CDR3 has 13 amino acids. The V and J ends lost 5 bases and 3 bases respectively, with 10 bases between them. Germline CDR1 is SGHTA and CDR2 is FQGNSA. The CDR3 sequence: CASSPGTDYGYTF. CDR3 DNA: TGTGCCAGCAGCCCAGGGACTGACTATGGCTACACCTTC.

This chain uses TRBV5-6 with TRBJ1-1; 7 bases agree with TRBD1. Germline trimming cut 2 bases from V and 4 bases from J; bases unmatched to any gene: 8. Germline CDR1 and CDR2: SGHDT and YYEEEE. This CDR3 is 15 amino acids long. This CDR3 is CASSFPRQGGTEAFF. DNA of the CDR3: TGTGCCAGCAGCTTCCCCCGACAGGGAGGCACTGAAGCTTTCTTT.

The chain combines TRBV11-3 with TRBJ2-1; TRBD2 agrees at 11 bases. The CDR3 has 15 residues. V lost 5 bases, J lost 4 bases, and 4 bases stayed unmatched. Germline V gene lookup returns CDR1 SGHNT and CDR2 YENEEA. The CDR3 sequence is CASSPGLAEYNEQFF. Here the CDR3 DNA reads TGTGCCAGCAGCCCGGGACTAGCGGAATACAATGAGCAGTTCTTC.

CDR3 DNA sequence: TGTGCCAGCAGGACCACGGGACAGCCCACAGAGACCCAGTACTTC. Translation gives CASRTTGQPTETQYF. The chain employs TRBV7-8 and TRBJ2-5, with 7 bases matching TRBD1. This CDR3 spans 15 amino acids. CDR1 and CDR2 from the germline V gene are SGHVS and FQNEAQ. The V gene end was trimmed by 6 bases and the J gene end by 4 bases; junction bases not matched to a gene: 11. Combining the CDR3 with reference TRBV7-8 and TRBJ2-5 gives the whole variable domain GAGVSQSPRYKVAKRGQDVALRCDPISGHVSLFWYQQALGQGPEFLTYFQNEAQLDKSGLPSDRFFAERPEGSVSTLKIQRTQQEDSAVYLCASRTTGQPTETQYFGPGTRLLVL.

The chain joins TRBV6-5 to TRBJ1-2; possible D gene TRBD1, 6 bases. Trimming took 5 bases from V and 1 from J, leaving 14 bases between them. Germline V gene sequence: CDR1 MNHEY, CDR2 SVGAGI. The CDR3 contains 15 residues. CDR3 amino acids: CASSTPPQGNYGYTF. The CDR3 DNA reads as TGTGCCAGCAGTACCCCCCCACAGGGTAACTATGGCTACACCTTC.

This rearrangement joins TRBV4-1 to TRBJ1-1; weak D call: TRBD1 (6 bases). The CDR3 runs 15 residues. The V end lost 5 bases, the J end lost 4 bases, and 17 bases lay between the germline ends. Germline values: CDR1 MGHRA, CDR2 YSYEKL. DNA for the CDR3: TGCGCCAGCAGCGCCGTAGGACAGCGCTCCACTGAAGCTTTCTTT. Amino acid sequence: CASSAVGQRSTEAFF.